This entry describes one T cell receptor beta chain. CDR1 is SGHTA, CDR2 FQGTGA, per germline. CDR3 length: 14 residues. Trimming took 4 bases from V and 8 from J; bases not matched to a gene: 3. The data originate from a study of cytomegalovirus exposure and HLA in healthy donors. PCR amplification relied on 60 Vbeta primers (plus 13 Jbeta primers). TCRdb keeps only in-frame clones here, not all; method: immunoSEQ multiplex PCR. The sample lists 150,000 to 200,000 clones, roughly 80% seen once, with roughly 5% in the top ten. J is TRBJ2-1 and V is TRBV7-3, with 12 bases matching TRBD2. The TCR comes from a man aged 30 to 45 in good health and CMV-seronegative. Sequenced material: PBMCs. CDR3 sequence (DNA): TGTGCCAGCAGCTCTAGCGGGGGGGTCTATGAGCAGTTCTTC. Translating gives CASSSSGGVYEQFF.